This is a list of T cell receptor beta chains from one sample in a study of control samples from healthy donors and cancer patients. TCRdb's copy holds only in-frame clones and misses some; the assay was immunoSEQ multiplex PCR. The sample yields approximately 150,000 clones, about 94% seen once. Source material: PBMCs. The receptors shown here come from a man aged 55 to 70 with colorectal cancer. Each CDR3 is given with its conserved first and last residue. D genes are given only for firm matches. Size values are once, few and many counts, or a class for expanded clones, and some rows have none.

cdr3_nt	cdr3_aa	v_call	j_call	clone_size	d_call
TGTGCCAGCAGTGAAACAGGGGCTCAGCCCCAGCATTTT	CASSETGAQPQHF	TRBV25-1	TRBJ1-5	NA	TRBD1
TGTGCCACCAGCCCCCAGGGGGCGAAGGGGACTGAAGCTTTCTTT	CATSPQGAKGTEAFF	TRBV15	TRBJ1-1	NA	TRBD1
TGCGCCAGCAGCCAAGTGCCAGGGGGCGCCTCCTACGAGCAGTACTTC	CASSQVPGGASYEQYF	TRBV4-3	TRBJ2-7	NA	TRBD1
TGTGCCAGCAGCAAAATTAGCAGGGGAGGGCAGCCCCAGCATTTT	CASSKISRGGQPQHF	TRBV28	TRBJ1-5	few	NA
TGCGCCAGCAGCAGCAGACAGGGGGGGGCCTATGTTGAGCAGTTCTTC	CASSSRQGGAYVEQFF	TRBV4-1	TRBJ2-1	NA	TRBD1
TGTGCCAGCTCACCAGTGGGACAGACTGGAAACACCATATATTTT	CASSPVGQTGNTIYF	TRBV18	TRBJ1-3	NA	TRBD1
TGTGCCAGCAGCCCCCCCCGGGTCACAGATACGCAGTATTTT	CASSPPRVTDTQYF	TRBV7-2	TRBJ2-3	NA	NA
TGCGCCAGCAGCGCCGGACAGGGGACTGAAGCTTTCTTT	CASSAGQGTEAFF	TRBV5-1	TRBJ1-1	once	TRBD1
TGTGCCACCAGCAGATCCCAGACAGAGAGCTACGAGCAGTACTTC	CATSRSQTESYEQYF	TRBV15	TRBJ2-7	NA	NA
TGTGCCAGCAAGCGGGACAGTTCAACTAATGAAAAACTGTTTTTT	CASKRDSSTNEKLFF	TRBV27	TRBJ1-4	NA	TRBD1